Given below is one T cell receptor beta chain in context. The ends were cut back, 3 bases at V and 5 bases at J, with 16 bases in the middle. The germline V gene has CDR1 MNHEY and CDR2 SMNVEV (reference sequence). The CDR3 loop spans 15 amino acids. Sequencing used immunoSEQ multiplex PCR; TCRdb keeps in-frame clones, though not all of them. The table has 65,000 to 85,000 clones, 94% seen once. The data were obtained in a study of T cell changes during pregnancy in multiple sclerosis. The material sequenced was CD4+ T cells from peripheral blood mononuclear cells, taken after pregnancy. The chain couples TRBV27 to TRBJ1-2; D unclear. The receptor was isolated from a female donor with multiple sclerosis, enrolled in a pregnancy study. The CDR3 here is CASSFASSFKYGYTF. The CDR3 bases are TGTGCCAGCAGTTTTGCGTCATCCTTTAAGTATGGCTACACCTTC.